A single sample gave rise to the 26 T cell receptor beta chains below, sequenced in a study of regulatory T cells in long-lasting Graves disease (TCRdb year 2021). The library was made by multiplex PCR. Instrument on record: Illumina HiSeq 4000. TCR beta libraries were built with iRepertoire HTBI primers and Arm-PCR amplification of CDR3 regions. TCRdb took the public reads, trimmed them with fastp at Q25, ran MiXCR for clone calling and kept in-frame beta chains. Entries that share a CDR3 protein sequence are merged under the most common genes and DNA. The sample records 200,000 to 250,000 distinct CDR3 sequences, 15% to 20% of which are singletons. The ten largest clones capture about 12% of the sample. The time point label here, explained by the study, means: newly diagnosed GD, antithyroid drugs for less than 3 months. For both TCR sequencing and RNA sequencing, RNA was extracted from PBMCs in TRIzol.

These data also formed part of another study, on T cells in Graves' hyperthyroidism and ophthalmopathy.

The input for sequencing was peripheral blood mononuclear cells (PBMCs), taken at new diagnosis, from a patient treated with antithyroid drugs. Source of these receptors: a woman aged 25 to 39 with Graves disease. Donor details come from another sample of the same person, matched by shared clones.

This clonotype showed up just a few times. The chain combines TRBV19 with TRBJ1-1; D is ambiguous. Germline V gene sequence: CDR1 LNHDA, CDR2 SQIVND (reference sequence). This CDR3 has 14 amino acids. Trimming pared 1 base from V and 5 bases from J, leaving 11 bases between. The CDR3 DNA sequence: TGTGCCAGTAGTATAGTTAATCGCCAGACTGAAGCTTTCTTT. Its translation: CASSIVNRQTEAFF.

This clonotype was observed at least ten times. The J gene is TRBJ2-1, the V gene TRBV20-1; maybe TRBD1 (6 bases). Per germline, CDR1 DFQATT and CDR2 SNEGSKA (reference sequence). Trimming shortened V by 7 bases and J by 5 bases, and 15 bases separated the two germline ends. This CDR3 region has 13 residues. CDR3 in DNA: TGCAGTGGAAGATGGGACACTGACAATGAGCAGTTCTTC. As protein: CSGRWDTDNEQFF.

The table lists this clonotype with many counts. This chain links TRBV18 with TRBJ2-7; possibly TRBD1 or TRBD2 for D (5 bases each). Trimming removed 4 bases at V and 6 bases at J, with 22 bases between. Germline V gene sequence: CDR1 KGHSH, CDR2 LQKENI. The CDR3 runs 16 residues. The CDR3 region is CASSRPSGTHAGEQYF. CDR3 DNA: TGTGCCAGCTCACGTCCCTCCGGGACCCACGCCGGCGAGCAGTACTTC.

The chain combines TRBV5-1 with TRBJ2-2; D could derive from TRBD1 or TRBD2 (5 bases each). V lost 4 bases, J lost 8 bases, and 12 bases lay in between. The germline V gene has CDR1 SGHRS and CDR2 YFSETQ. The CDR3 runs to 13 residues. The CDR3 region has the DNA TGCGCCAGCAGCCCCCGGGGCGCGGGGGAGCTGTTTTTT. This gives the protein CASSPRGAGELFF.

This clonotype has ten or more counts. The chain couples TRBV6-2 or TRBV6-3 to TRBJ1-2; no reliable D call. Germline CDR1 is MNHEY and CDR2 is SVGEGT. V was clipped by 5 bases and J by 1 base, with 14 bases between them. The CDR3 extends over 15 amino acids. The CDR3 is CASSELGRGNYGYTF. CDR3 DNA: TGTGCCAGCAGTGAACTGGGAAGAGGTAACTATGGCTACACCTTC.

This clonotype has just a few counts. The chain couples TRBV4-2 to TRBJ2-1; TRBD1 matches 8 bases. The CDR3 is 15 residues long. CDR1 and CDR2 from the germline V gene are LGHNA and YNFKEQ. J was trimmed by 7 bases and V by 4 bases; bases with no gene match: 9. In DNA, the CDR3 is TGTGCCAGCAGCCCGCCTGGGACAGGTAGGAATGAGCAGTTCTTC. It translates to CASSPPGTGRNEQFF.

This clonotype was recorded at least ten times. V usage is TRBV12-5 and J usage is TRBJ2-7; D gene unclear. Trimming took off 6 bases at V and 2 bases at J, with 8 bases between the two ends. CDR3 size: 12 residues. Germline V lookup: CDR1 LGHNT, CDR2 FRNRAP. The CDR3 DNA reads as TGTGCTAGTGGAAGGGTACCCTACGAGCAGTACTTC. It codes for CASGRVPYEQYF.

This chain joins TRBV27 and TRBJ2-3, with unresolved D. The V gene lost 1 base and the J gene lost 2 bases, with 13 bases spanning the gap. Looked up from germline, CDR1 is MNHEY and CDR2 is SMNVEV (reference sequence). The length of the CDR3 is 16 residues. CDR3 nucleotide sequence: TGTGCCAGCAGTTTATTCGGCCCTTCGGCCACAGATACGCAGTATTTT. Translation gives CASSLFGPSATDTQYF.

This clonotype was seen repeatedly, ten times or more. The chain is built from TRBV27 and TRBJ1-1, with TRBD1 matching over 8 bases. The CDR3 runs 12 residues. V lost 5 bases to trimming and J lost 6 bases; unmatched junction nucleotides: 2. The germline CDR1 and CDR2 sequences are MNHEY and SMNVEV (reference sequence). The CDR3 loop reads CASSRTGSEAFF. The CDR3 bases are TGTGCCAGCAGTCGGACAGGGTCTGAAGCTTTCTTT.

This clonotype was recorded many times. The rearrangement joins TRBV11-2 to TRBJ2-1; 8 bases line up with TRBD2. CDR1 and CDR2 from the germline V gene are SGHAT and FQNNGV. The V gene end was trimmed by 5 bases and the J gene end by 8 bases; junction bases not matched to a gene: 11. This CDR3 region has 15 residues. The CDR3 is CASSPRGGVGDEQFF. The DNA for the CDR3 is TGTGCCAGCAGCCCCCGGGGGGGGGTAGGCGATGAGCAGTTCTTC.

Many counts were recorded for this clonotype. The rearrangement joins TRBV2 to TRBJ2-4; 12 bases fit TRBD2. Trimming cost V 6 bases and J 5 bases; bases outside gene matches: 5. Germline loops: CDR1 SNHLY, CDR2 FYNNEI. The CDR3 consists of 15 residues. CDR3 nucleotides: TGTGCCAGCAGGCTAGCGGGGGGGCCAGAAAACATTCAGTACTTC. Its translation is CASRLAGGPENIQYF.

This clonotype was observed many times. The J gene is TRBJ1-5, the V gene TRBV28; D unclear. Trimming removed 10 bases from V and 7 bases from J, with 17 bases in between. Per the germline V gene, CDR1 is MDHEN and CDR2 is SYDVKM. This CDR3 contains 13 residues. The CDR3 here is CATHEGLWQPQHF. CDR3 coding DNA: TGTGCCACCCATGAGGGTCTTTGGCAGCCCCAGCATTTT.

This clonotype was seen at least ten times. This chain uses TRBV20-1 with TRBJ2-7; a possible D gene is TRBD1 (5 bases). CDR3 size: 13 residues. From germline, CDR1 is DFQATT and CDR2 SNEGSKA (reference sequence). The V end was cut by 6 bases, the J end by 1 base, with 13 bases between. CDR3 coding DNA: TGCAGTGCCCGACAGACAGCTTCCTACGAGCAGTACTTC. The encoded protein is CSARQTASYEQYF.

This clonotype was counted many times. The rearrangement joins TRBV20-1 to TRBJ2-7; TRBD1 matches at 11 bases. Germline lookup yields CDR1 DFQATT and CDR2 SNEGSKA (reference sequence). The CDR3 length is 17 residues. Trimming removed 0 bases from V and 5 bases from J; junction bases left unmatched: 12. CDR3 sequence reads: CSARDFAFRTGGHEQYF. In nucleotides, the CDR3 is TGCAGTGCTAGAGACTTTGCGTTTAGGACAGGGGGCCACGAGCAGTACTTC.

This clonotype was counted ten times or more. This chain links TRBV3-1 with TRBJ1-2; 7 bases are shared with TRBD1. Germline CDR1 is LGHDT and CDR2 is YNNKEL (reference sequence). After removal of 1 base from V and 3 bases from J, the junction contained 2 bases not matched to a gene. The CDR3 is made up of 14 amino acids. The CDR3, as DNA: TGTGCCAGCAGCCAAGCCGGGACAGACTATGGCTACACCTTC. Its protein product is CASSQAGTDYGYTF.

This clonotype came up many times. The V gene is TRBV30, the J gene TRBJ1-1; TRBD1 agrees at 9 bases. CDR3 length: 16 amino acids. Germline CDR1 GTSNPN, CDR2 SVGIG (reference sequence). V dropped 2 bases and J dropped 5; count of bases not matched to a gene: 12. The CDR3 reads CAWSPSLGQGWTEAFF. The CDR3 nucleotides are TGTGCCTGGAGTCCTTCCCTAGGACAGGGGTGGACTGAAGCTTTCTTT.

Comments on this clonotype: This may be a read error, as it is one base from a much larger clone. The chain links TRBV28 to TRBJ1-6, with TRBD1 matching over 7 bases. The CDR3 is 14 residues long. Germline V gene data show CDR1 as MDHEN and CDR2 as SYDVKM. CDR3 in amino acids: CASTTGVGNSPFHF. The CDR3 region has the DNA TGTGCCAGCACCACAGGGGTCGGCAATTCACCCTTCCACTTT.

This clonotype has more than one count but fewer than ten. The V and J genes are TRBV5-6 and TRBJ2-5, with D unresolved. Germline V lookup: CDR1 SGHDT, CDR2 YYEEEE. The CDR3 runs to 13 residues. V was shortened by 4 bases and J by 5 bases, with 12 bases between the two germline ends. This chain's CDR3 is CASSRPTVETQYF. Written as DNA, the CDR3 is TGTGCCAGCAGCCGACCAACGGTGGAGACCCAGTACTTC.

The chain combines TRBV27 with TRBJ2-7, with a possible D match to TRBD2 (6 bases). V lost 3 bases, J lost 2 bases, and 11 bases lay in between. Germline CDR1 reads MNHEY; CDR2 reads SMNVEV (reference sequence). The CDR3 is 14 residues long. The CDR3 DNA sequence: TGTGCCAGCAGTTTCACTAGCCTTACCTACGAGCAGTACTTC. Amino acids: CASSFTSLTYEQYF.

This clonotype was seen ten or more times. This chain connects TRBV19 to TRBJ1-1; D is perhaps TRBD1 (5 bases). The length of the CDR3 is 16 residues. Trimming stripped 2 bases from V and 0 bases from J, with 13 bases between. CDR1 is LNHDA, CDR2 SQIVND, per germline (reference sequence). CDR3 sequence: CASSIQGQGLNTEAFF. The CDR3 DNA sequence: TGTGCCAGTAGTATACAGGGTCAGGGACTGAACACTGAAGCTTTCTTT.

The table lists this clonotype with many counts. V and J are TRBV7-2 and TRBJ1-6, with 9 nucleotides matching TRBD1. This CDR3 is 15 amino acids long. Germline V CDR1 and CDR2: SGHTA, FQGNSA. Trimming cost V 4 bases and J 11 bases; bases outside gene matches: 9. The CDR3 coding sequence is TGTGCCAGCAGCTCGGGGACAGGGCGAAGGACACCCCTCCACTTT. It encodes CASSSGTGRRTPLHF.

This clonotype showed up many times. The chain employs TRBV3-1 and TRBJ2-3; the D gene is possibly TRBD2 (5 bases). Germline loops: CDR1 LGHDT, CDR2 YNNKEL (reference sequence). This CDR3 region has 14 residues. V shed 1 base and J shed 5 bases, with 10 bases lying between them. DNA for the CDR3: TGTGCCAGCAGCCAAGCGGGGATGGGAGATACGCAGTATTTT. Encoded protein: CASSQAGMGDTQYF.

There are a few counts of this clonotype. The CDR3 loop is CASSIEAGINEQFF. CDR3 coding DNA: TGTGCCAGTAGTATTGAAGCGGGGATAAATGAGCAGTTCTTC. V and J are TRBV19 and TRBJ2-1; 7 nucleotides align to TRBD2. The CDR3 runs 14 residues. V lost 3 bases, J lost 7 bases, and 6 bases stayed unmatched. Germline lookup yields CDR1 LNHDA and CDR2 SQIVND (reference sequence).

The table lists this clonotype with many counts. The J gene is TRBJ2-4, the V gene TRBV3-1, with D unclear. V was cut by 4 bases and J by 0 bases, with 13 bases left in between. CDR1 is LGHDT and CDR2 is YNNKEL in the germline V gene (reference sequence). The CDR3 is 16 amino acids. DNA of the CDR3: TGTGCCAGCAGCCTCGAGACCGACCTAGCCAAAAACATTCAGTACTTC. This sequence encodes CASSLETDLAKNIQYF.

CDR3 region: CASSGLGTASGEAFF. CDR3 nucleotide sequence: TGTGCCAGCAGCGGACTGGGGACGGCCTCTGGTGAAGCTTTCTTT. V is TRBV11-1 and J is TRBJ1-1, with D tentatively TRBD1 (5 bases). Germline loops: CDR1 SGHAT, CDR2 FQDESV (reference sequence). Between the trimmed V and J ends, which lost 5 bases and 7 bases, there was a span of 20 bases. The CDR3 runs 15 residues.

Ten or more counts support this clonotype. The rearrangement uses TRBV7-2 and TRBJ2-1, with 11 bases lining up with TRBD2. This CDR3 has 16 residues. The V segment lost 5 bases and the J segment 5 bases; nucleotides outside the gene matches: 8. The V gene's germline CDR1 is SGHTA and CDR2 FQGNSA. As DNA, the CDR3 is TGTGCCAGCAGCATCACTAGCGGGGGAGGAAACAATGAGCAGTTCTTC. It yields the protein CASSITSGGGNNEQFF.